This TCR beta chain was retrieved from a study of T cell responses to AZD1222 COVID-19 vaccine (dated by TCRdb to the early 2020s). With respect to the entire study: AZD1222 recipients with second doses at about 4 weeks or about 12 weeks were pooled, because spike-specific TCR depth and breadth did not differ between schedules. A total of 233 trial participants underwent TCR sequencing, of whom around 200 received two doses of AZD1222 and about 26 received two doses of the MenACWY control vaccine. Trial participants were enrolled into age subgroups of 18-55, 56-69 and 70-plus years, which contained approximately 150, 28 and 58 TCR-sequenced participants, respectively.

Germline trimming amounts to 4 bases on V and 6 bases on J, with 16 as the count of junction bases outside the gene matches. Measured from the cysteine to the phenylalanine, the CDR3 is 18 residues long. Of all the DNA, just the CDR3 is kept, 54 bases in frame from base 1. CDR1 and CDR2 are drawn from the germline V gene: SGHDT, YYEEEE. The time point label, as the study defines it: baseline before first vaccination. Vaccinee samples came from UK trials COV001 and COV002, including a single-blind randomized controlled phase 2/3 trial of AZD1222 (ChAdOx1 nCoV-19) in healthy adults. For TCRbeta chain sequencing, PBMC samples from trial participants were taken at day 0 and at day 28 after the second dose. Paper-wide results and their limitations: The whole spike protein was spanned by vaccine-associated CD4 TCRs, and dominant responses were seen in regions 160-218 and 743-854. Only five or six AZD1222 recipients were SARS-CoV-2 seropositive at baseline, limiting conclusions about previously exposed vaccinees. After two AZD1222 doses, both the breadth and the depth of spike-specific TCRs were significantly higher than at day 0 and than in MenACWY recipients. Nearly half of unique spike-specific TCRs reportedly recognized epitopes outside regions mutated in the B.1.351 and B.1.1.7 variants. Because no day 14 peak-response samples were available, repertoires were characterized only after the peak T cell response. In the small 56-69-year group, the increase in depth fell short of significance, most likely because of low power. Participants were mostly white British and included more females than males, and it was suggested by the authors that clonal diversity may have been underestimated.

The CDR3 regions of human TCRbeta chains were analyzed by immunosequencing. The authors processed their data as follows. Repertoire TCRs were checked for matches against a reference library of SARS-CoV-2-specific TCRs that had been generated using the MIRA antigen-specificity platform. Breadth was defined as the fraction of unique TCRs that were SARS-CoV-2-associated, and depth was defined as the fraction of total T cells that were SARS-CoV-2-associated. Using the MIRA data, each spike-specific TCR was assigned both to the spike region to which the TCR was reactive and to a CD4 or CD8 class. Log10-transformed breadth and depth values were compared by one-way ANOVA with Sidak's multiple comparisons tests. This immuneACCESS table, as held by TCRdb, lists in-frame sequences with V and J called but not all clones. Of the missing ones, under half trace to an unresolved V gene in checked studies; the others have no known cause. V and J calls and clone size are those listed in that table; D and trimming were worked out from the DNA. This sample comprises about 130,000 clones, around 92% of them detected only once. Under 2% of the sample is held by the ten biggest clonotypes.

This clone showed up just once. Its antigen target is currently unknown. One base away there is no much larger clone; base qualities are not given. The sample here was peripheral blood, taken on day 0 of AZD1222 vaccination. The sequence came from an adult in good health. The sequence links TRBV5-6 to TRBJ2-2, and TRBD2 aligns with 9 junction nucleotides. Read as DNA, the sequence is TGTGCCAGCAGCCCTCTGGGACTAGCCCCAGGAGCGCCCGGGGAGCTGTTTTTT. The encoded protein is CASSPLGLAPGAPGELFF.